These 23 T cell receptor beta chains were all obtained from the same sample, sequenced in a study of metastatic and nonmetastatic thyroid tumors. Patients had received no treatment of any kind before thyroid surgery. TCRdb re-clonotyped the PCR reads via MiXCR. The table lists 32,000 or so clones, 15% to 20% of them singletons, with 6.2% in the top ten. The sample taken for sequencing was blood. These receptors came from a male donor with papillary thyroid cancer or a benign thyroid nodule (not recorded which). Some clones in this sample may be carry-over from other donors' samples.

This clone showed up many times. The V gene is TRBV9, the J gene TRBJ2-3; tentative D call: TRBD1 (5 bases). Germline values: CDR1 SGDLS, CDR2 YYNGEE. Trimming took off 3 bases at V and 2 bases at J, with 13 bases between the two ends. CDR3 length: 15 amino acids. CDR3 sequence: CASSAGYSSTDTQYF. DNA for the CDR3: TGTGCCAGCAGCGCAGGGTACTCCTCCACAGATACGCAGTATTTT.

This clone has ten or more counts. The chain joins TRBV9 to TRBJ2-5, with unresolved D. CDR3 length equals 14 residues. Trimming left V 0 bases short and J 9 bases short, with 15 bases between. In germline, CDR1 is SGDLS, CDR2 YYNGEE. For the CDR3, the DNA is TGTGCCAGCAGCGTAGAGAAGGAAGAGAAGGCCCAGTACTTC. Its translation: CASSVEKEEKAQYF.

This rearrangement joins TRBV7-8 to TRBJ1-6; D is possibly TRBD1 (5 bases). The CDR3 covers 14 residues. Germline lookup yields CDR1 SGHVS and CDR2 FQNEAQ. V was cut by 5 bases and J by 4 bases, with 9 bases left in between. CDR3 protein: CASSAGLYNSPLHF. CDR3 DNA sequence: TGTGCCAGCAGCGCGGGACTATATAATTCACCCCTCCACTTT.

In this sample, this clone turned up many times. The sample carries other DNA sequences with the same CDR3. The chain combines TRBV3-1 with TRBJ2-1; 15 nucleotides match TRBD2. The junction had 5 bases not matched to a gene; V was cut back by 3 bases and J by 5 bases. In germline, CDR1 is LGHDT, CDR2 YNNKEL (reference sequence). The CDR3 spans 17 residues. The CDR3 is CASSHRGLAGGNNEQFF. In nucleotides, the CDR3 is TGTGCCAGCAGCCACCGAGGACTAGCGGGGGGGAACAATGAGCAGTTCTTC.

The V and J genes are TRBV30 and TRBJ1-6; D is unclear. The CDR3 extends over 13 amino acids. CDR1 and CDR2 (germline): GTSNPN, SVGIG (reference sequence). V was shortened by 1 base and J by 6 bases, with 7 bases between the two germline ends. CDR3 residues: CAWSENSNSPLHF. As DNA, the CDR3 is TGTGCCTGGAGTGAGAACTCTAATTCACCCCTCCACTTT.

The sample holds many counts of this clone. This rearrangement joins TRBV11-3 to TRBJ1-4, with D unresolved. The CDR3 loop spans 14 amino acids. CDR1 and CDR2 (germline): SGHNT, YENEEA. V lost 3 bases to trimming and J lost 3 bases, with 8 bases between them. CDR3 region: CASSLKLPNEKLFF. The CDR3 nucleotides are TGTGCCAGCAGCTTGAAGCTCCCTAATGAAAAACTGTTTTTT.

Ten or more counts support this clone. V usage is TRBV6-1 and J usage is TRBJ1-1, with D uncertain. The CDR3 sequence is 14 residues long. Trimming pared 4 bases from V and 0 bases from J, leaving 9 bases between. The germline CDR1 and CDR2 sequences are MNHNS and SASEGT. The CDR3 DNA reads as TGTGCCAGCAGTGTTACGGGAATGAACACTGAAGCTTTCTTT. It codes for CASSVTGMNTEAFF.

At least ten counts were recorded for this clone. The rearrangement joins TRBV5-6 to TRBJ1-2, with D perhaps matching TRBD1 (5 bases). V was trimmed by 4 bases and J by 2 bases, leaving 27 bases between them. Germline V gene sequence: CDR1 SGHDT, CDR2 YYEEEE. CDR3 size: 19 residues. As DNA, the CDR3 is TGTGCCAGCAGCGAAACGACCGCGCCTGGGAGATGGGACAACTATGGCTACACCTTC. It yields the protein CASSETTAPGRWDNYGYTF.

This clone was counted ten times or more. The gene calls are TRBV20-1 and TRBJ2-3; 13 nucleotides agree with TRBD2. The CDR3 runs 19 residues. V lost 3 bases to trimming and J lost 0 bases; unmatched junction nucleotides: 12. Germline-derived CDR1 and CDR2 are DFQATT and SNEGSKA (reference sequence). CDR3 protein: CSARGLTSGGSPSTDTQYF. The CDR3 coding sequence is TGCAGTGCTAGGGGGTTGACTAGCGGGGGGAGCCCTAGCACAGATACGCAGTATTTT.

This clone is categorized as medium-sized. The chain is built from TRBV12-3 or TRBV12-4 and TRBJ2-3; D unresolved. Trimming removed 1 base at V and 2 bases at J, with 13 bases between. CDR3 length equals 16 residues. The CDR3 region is CASSLGSLATTDTQYF. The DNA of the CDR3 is TGTGCCAGCAGTTTAGGATCCCTGGCGACCACAGATACGCAGTATTTT.

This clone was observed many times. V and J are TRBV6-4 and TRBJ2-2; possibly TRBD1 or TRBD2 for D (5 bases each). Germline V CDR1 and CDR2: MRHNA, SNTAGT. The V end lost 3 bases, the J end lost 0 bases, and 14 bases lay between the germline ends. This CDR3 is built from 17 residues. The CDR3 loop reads CASSEGWGSTNTGELFF. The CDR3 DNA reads TGTGCCAGCAGTGAAGGTTGGGGGAGCACGAACACCGGGGAGCTGTTTTTT.

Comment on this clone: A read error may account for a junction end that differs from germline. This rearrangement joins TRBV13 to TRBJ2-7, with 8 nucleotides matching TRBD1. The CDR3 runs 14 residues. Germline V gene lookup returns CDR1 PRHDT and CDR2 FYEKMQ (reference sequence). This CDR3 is CAISLTQGGYEQYF. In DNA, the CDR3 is TGTGCCATCAGCCTCACACAGGGGGGTTACGAGCAGTACTTC.

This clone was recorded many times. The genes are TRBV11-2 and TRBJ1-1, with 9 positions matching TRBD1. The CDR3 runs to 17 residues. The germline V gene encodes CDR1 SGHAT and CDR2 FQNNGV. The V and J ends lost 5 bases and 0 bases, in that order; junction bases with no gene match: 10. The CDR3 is CASSIQDRGIMNTEAFF. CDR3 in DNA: TGTGCCAGCAGCATCCAGGACAGGGGTATTATGAACACTGAAGCTTTCTTT.

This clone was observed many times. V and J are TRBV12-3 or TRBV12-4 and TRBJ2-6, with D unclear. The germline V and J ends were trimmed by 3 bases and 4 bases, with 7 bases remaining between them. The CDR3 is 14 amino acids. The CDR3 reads CASSFLRGANVLTF. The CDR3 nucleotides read TGTGCCAGCAGTTTTCTGAGGGGGGCCAACGTCCTGACTTTC.

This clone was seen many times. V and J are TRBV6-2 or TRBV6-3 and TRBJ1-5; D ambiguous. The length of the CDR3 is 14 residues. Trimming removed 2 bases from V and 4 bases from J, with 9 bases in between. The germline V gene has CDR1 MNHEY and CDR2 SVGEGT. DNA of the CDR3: TGTGCCAGCAGTTACGTGTCGGGGAATCAGCCCCAGCATTTT. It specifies CASSYVSGNQPQHF.

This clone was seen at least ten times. The CDR3 DNA follows: TGCGCCAGCAGTGAGACCGGGACCGTTAATGACGAGCAGTACTTC. This codes for CASSETGTVNDEQYF. The J gene is TRBJ2-7, the V gene TRBV10-2; D might be TRBD1 or TRBD2, each matching 5 bases. Germline-derived CDR1 and CDR2 are WSHSY and SAAADI. The CDR3 spans 15 residues. Trimming left V 2 bases short and J 5 bases short, with 16 bases between.

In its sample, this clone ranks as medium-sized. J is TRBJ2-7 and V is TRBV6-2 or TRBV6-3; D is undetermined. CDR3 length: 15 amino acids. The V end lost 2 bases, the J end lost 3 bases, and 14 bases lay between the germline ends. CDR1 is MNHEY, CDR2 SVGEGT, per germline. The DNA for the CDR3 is TGTGCCAGCAGTTACGGGCCCGGAGTCGGCTACGAGCAGTACTTC. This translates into CASSYGPGVGYEQYF.

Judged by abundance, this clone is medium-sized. CDR3 protein: CASRGQGDIYNEQFF. Written as DNA, the CDR3 is TGTGCCAGCAGGGGACAGGGGGACATCTACAATGAGCAGTTCTTC. The rearrangement links TRBV2 to TRBJ2-1; 11 bases match TRBD1. Losses at the gene ends were 6 bases for V and 3 bases for J; bases not matched to a gene: 4. Germline values: CDR1 SNHLY, CDR2 FYNNEI. The CDR3 has 15 residues.

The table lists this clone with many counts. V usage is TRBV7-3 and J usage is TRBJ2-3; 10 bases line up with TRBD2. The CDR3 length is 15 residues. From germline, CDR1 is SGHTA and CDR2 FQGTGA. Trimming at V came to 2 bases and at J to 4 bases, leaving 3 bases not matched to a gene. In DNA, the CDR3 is TGTGCCAGCAGCTTAGAGCGGGGGGGTTCAGATACGCAGTATTTT. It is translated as CASSLERGGSDTQYF.

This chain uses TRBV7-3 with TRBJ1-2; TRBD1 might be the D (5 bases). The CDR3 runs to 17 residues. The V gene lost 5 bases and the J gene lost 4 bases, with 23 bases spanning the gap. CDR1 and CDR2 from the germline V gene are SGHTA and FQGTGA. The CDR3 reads CASSPAPGSEGLYGYTF. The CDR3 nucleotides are TGTGCCAGCAGCCCGGCCCCGGGCTCCGAGGGGCTCTATGGCTACACCTTC.

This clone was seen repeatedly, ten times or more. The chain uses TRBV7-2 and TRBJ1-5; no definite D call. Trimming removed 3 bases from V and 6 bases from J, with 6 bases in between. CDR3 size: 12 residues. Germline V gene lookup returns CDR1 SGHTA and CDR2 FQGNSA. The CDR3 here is CASSFDRQPQHF. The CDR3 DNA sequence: TGTGCCAGCAGCTTCGACCGTCAGCCCCAGCATTTT. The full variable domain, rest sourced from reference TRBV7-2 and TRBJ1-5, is GAGVSQSPSNKVTEKGKDVELRCDPISGHTALYWYRQSLGQGLEFLIYFQGNSAPDKSGLPSDRFSAERTGGSVSTLTIQRTQQEDSAVYLCASSFDRQPQHFGDGTRLSIL.

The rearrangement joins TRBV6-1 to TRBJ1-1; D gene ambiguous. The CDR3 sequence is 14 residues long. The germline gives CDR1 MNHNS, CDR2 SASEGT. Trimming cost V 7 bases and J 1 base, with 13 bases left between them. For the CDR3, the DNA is TGTGCCAGCATCGTAAAGCCGGGGAACACTGAAGCTTTCTTT. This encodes CASIVKPGNTEAFF.

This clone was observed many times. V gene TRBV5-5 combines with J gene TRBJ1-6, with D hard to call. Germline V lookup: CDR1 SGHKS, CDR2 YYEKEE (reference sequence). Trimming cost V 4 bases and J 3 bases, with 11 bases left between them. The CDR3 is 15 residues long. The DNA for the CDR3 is TGTGCCAGCAGCCGATGGACCGGCTATAATTCACCCCTCCACTTT. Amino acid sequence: CASSRWTGYNSPLHF.